The sequence of this T cell receptor beta chain was determined in a study of shared clonotypes between healthy human individuals. This clone was detected once. The antigen remains unidentified. Findings and limits, study-wide: Roughly 5% of naive CD4 clonotypes were shared across a few donors.

The CDR3 loop spans 16 amino acids. Trimming cost V 5 bases and J 0 bases, with 11 bases left between them. Germline V gives CDR1 SNHLY, CDR2 FYNNEI. Every subset's genomic DNA went evenly onto several immunoSEQ plates. TCRdb keeps only in-frame clones here, not all; method: immunoSEQ multiplex PCR. The table records approximately 1.9 million clones, over 85% of them present only once. Positively selected for CCR7, the CD45RO-negative cells used as naive CD8 cells excluded terminally differentiated effector memory CD45RA+ cells. The sequence was obtained from a man between 18 and 35 years old in good health. Some clones in this sample may be carry-over from other donors' samples. V and J are TRBV2 and TRBJ2-6, with D uncertain. The sequencing input was naive CD8+ T cells from PBMCs. This CDR3 is CASSRRGASGANVLTF. The CDR3 bases are TGTGCCAGCAGTCGAAGAGGAGCCTCTGGGGCCAACGTCCTGACTTTC.